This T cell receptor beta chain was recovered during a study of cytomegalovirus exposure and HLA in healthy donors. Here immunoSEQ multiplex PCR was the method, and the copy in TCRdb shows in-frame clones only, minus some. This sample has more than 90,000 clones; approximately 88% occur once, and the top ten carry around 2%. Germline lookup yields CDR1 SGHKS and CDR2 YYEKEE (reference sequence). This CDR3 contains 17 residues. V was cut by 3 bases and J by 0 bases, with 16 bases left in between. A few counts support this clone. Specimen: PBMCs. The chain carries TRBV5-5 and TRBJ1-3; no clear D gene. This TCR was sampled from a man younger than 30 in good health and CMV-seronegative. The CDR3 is CASSSSRSGDSGNTIYF. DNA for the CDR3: TGTGCCAGCAGCTCCAGTAGGTCGGGAGACTCTGGAAACACCATATATTTT.